These T cell receptor beta chains were read from a single sample in a study of shared clonotypes between healthy human individuals. Produced via immunoSEQ multiplex PCR; TCRdb's table is partial and in-frame only. The sample lists about 2.3 million clones, roughly 93% occurring once. The sequenced sample was naive CD4+ T cells from PBMCs. These receptors all stem from a man aged 18 to 30 in good health. Some clones in this sample may be carry-over from other donors' samples. Both conserved end residues are part of each CDR3. The D gene is left open where the match is weak. Size is stated for part of the rows, as once, few or many counts, or as a class when the clone is expanded.

V	J	D	size	DNA	CDR3
TRBV6-5	TRBJ2-1	.	.	TGTGCCAGCAGTTACTCGCCGGGTGAGCAGTTCTTC	CASSYSPGEQFF
TRBV11-2	TRBJ2-3	.	.	TGTGCCAGCAGCTCGCATCGCTTATTAGATACGCAGTATTTT	CASSSHRLLDTQYF
TRBV7-9	TRBJ1-1	.	.	TGTGCCAGCAGCTTAATAGCGACGGGCACTGAAGCTTTCTTT	CASSLIATGTEAFF
TRBV5-1	TRBJ2-5	TRBD1	.	TGCGCCAGCAGCCAGACAGGGGTCCAAGAGACCCAGTACTTC	CASSQTGVQETQYF
TRBV10-1	TRBJ2-5	TRBD2	.	TGCGCCAACCCGACTAGCGGCCAAGAGACCCAGTACTTC	CANPTSGQETQYF
TRBV2	TRBJ1-1	.	few	TGTGCCAGCAGGGGCCAGTGGAACACTGAAGCTTTCTTT	CASRGQWNTEAFF
TRBV11-2	TRBJ2-7	.	.	TGTGCCAGCAGCTTCCCCGGGACTCTCTACGAGCAGTACTTC	CASSFPGTLYEQYF
TRBV5-6	TRBJ2-2	.	.	TGTGCCAGCAGCTTGTTACGGAAGCTGGACACCGGGGAGCTGTTTTTT	CASSLLRKLDTGELFF
TRBV7-3	TRBJ2-7	.	.	TGTGCCAGCAGCTCACAGGGGAGGACCTACGAGCAGTACTTC	CASSSQGRTYEQYF
TRBV18	TRBJ1-1	.	.	TGTGCCAGCTCACCCCCAGGAGGGAGGACTGAAGCTTTCTTT	CASSPPGGRTEAFF
TRBV4-1	TRBJ2-7	.	.	TGCGCCAGCAGCCCCATAGTTGGCTACGAGCAGTACTTC	CASSPIVGYEQYF
TRBV5-1	TRBJ2-6	.	.	TGCGCCAGCAGTGTTACCTCTGGGGCCAACGTCCTGACTTTC	CASSVTSGANVLTF
TRBV11-3	TRBJ2-1	.	once	TGTGCCAGCAGCCCCGGCGGGACCTCCTACAATGAGCAGTTCTTC	CASSPGGTSYNEQFF
TRBV23-1	TRBJ2-2	.	.	TGCGCCAGCAGCAGGGTCCTGAACACCGGGGAGCTGTTTTTT	CASSRVLNTGELFF
TRBV9	TRBJ2-3	TRBD2	.	TGTGCCAGCAGCGGGCGGACTAGCGGGGTTACAGATACGCAGTATTTT	CASSGRTSGVTDTQYF
TRBV5-6	TRBJ1-1	.	.	TGTGCCAGCAGCTTGGCTGGGACGCCTAGCATGAACACTGAAGCTTTCTTT	CASSLAGTPSMNTEAFF
TRBV5-1	TRBJ1-5	.	.	TGCGCCAGCAGCTTGGAGGAGGCGGGCCAGCCCCAGCATTTT	CASSLEEAGQPQHF
TRBV30	TRBJ2-1	.	.	TGTGCCGCACCCCGTCATAGCTCGGACAATGAGCAGTTCTTC	CAAPRHSSDNEQFF
TRBV7-2	TRBJ1-1	.	.	TGTGCCAGCATCCCCCCAGGGGCTCGCACTGAAGCTTTCTTT	CASIPPGARTEAFF
TRBV18	TRBJ2-7	TRBD1	.	TGTGCCAGCTCACCACCGCCCGGGACAGGGGGCTACGAGCAGTACTTC	CASSPPPGTGGYEQYF